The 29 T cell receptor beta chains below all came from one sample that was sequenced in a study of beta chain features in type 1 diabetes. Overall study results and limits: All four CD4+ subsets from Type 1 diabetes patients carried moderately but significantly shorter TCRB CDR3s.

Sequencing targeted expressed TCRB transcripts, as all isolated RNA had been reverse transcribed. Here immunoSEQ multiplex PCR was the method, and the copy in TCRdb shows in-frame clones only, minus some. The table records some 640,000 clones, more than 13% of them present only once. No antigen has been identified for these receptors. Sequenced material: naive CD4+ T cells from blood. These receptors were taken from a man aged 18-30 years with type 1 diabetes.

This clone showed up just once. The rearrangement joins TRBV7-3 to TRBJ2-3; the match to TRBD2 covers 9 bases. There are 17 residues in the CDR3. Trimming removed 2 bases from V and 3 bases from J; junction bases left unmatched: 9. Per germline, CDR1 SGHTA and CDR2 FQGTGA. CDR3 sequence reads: CASSLVPSGAVTDTQYF. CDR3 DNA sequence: TGTGCCAGCAGCTTAGTCCCTAGCGGGGCAGTAACAGATACGCAGTATTTT. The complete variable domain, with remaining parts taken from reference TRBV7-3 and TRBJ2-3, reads GAGVSQTPSNKVTEKGKYVELRCDPISGHTALYWYRQSLGQGPEFLIYFQGTGAADDSGLPNDRFFAVRPEGSVSTLKIQRTERGDSAVYLCASSLVPSGAVTDTQYFGPGTRLTVL.

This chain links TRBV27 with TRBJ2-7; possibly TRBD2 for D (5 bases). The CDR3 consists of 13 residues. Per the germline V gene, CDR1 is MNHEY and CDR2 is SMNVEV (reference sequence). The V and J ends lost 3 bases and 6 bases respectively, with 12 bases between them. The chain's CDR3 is CASSFRILGEQYF. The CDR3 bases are TGTGCCAGCAGTTTTAGGATACTAGGCGAGCAGTACTTC.

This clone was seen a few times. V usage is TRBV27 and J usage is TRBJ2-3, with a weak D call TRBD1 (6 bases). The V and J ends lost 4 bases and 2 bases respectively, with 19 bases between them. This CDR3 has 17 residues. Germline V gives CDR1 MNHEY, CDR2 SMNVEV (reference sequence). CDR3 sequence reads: CASSSQPFTGNTDTQYF. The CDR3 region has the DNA TGTGCCAGCAGTTCGCAACCCTTTACAGGGAACACAGATACGCAGTATTTT.

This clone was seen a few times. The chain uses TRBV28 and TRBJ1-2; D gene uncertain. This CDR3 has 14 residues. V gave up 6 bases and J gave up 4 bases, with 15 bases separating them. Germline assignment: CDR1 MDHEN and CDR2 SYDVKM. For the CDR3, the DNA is TGTGCCAGCAGCAGCCTACCCGAAGCCTATGGCTACACCTTC. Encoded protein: CASSSLPEAYGYTF.

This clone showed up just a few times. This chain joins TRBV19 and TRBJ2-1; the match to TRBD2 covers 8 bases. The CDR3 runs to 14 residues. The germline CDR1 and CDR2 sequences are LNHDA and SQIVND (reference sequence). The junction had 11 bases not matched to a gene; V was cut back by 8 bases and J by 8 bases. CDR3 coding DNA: TGTGCCAGTGCCTCCGGGACTAGGGTCGATGAGCAGTTCTTC. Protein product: CASASGTRVDEQFF.

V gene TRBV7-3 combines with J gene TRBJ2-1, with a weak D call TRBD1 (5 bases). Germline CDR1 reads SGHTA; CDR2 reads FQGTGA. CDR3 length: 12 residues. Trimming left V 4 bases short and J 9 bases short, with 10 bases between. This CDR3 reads CASSSRRGEQFF. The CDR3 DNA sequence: TGTGCCAGCAGCTCAAGAAGGGGTGAGCAGTTCTTC.

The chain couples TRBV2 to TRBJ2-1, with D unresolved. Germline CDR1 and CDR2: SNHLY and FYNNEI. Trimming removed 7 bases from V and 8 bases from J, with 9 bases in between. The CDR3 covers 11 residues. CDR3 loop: CASIWEDEQFF. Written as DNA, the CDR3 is TGTGCCAGCATCTGGGAAGATGAGCAGTTCTTC.

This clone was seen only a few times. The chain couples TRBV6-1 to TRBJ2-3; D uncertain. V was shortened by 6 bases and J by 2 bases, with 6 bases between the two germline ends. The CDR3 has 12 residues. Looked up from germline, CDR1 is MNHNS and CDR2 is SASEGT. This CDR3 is CASRDDTDTQYF. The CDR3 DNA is TGTGCCAGCAGGGATGACACAGATACGCAGTATTTT.

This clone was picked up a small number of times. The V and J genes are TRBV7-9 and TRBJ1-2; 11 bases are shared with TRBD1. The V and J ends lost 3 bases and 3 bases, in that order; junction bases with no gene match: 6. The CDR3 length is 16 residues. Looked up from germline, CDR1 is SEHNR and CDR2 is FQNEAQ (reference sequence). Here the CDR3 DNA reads TGTGCCAGCAGCTTCCTACGGACAGGGGGCGACTATGGCTACACCTTC. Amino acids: CASSFLRTGGDYGYTF.

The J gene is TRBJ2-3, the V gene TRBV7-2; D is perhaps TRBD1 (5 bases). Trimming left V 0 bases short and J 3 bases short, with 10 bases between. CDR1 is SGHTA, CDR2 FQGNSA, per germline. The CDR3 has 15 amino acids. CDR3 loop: CASSLAVAGTDTQYF. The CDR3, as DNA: TGTGCCAGCAGCTTAGCAGTCGCAGGGACAGATACGCAGTATTTT.

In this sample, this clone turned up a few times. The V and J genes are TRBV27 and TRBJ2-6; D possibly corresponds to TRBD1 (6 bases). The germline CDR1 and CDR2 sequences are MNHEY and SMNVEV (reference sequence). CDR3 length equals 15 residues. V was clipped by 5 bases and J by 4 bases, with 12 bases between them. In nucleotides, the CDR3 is TGTGCCAGCAGTCCCCAGGGGATCGGGGCCAACGTCCTGACTTTC. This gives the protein CASSPQGIGANVLTF.

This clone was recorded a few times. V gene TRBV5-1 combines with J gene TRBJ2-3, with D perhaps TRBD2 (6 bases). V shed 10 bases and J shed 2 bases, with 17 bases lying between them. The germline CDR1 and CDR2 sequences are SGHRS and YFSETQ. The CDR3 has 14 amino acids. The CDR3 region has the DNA TGCGCCTCCCACCGGGACTTGGACACAGATACGCAGTATTTT. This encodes CASHRDLDTDTQYF.

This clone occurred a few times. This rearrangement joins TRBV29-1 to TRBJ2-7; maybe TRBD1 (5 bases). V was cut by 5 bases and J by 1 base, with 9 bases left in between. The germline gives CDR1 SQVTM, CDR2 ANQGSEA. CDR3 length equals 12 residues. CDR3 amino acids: CSVSGNSYEQYF. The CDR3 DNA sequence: TGCAGCGTTTCAGGGAATTCCTACGAGCAGTACTTC.

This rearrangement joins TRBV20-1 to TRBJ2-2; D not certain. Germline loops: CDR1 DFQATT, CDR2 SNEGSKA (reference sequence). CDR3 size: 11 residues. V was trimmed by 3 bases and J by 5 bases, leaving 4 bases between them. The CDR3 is CSASITGELFF. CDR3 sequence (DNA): TGCAGTGCTAGTATTACCGGGGAGCTGTTTTTT.

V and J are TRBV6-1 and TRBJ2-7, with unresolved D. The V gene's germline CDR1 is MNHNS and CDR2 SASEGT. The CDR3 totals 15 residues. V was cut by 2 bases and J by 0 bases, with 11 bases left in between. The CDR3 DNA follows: TGTGCCAGCAGTGAACGAATAGGGCCCTCCTACGAGCAGTACTTC. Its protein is CASSERIGPSYEQYF.

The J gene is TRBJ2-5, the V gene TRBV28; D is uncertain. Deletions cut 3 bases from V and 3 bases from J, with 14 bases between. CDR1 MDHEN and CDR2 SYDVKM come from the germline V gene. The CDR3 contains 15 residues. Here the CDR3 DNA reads TGTGCCAGCAGTTTGTCATCCGGGTGGAAAGAGACCCAGTACTTC. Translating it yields CASSLSSGWKETQYF.

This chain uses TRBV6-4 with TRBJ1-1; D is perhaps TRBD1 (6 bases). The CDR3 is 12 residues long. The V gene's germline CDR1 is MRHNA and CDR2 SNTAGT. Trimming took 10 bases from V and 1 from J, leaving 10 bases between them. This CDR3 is CANKQGNTEAFF. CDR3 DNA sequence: TGTGCCAATAAACAGGGGAACACTGAAGCTTTCTTT.

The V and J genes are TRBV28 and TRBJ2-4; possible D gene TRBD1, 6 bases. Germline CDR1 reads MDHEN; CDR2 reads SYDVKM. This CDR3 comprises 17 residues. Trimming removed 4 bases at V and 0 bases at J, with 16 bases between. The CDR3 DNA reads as TGTGCCAGCAGTTCCTCCGGGACACTTGTAGCCAAAAACATTCAGTACTTC. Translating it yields CASSSSGTLVAKNIQYF.

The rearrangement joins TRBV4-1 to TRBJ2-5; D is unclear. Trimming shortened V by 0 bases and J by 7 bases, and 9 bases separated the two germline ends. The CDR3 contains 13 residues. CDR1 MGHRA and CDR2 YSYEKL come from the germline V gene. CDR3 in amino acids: CASSQDGLGTQYF. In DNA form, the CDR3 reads TGCGCCAGCAGCCAAGATGGCCTTGGGACCCAGTACTTC.

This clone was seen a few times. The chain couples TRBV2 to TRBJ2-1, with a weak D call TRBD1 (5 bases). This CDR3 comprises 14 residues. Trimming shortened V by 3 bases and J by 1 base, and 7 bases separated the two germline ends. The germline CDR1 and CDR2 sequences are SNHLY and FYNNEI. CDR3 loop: CASSDAGSYNEQFF. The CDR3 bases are TGTGCCAGCAGTGACGCAGGGTCCTACAATGAGCAGTTCTTC.

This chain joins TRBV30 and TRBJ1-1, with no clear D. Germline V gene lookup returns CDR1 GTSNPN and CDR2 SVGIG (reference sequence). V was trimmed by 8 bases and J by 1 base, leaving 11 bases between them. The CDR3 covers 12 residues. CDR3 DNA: TGTGCCCACTTCCCAGGGAACACTGAAGCTTTCTTT. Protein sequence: CAHFPGNTEAFF.

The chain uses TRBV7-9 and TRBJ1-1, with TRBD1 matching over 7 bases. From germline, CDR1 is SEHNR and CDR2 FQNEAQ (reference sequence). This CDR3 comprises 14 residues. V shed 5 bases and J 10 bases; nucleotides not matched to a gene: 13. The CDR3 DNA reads TGTGCCAGCAGCAAAGACAGGGCGGTACGCCCAGCTTTCTTT. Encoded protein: CASSKDRAVRPAFF.

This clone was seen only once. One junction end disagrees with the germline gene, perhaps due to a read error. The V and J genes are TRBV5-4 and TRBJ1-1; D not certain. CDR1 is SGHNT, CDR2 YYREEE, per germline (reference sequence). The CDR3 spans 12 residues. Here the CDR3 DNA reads TGTGCCAGCAGCTCCCCGGACTTAAGGGCGGCCTTT. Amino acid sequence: CASSSPDLRAAF.

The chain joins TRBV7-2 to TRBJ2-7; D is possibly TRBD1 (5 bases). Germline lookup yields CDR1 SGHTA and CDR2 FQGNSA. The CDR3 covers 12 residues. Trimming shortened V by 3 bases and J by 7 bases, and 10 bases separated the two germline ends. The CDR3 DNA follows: TGTGCCAGCAGCTTGGGGCCGCCTGAGCAGTACTTC. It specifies CASSLGPPEQYF.

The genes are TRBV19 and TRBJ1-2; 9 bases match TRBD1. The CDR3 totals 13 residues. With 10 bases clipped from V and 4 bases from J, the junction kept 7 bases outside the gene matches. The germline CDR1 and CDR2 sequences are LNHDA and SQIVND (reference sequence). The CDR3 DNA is TGTGCCACCGGGGACAGGGTACTCTATGGCTACACCTTC. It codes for CATGDRVLYGYTF.

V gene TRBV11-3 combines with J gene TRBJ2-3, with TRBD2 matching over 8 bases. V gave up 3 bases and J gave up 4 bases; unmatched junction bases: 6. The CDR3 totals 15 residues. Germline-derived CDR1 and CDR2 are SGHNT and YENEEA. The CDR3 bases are TGTGCCAGCAGCTTGGGGTGGCGGGAGGCAGATACGCAGTATTTT. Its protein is CASSLGWREADTQYF. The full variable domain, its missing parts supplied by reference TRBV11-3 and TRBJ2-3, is EAGVVQSPRYKIIEKKQPVAFWCNPISGHNTLYWYLQNLGQGPELLIRYENEEAVDDSQLPKDRFSAERLKGVDSTLKIQPAELGDSAVYLCASSLGWREADTQYFGPGTRLTVL.

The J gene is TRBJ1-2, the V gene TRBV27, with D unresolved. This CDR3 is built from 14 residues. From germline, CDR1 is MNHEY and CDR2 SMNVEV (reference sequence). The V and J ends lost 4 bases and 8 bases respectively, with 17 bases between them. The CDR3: CASSSPLRAGGYTF. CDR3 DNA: TGTGCCAGCAGTTCCCCTCTTAGGGCGGGCGGCTACACCTTC.

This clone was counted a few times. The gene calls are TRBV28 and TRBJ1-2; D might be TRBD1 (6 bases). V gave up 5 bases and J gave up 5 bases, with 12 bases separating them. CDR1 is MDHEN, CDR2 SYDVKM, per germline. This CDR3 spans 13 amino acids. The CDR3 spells CASSPRGQYGYTF. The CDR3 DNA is TGTGCCAGCAGTCCTCGAGGACAGTATGGCTACACCTTC.

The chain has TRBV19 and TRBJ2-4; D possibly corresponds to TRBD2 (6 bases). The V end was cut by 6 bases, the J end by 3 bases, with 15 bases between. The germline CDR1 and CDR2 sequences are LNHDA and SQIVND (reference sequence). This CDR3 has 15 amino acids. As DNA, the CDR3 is TGTGCCAGTAGCCTTTCGCGGGGCGTCAAAAACATTCAGTACTTC. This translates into CASSLSRGVKNIQYF.